These T cell receptor beta chains were read from a single sample in a study of cytomegalovirus exposure and HLA in healthy donors. Here immunoSEQ multiplex PCR was the method, and the copy in TCRdb shows in-frame clones only, minus some. The sample lists 120,000 or so clones; over 60% were seen once. The specimen sequenced was PBMCs. The receptors stem from a man aged 25-45 years in good health and CMV-seronegative. CDR3s include the opening cysteine and the closing phenylalanine or tryptophan. D genes are given only for firm matches. Clone size appears in some rows only: once, few, many, or a class for an expanded clone.

-	-	TRBJ1-1	TRBV11-2	CASSLGRGGTEAFF	TGTGCCAGCAGCTTGGGCAGGGGTGGAACTGAAGCTTTCTTT
-	TRBD1	TRBJ1-1	TRBV10-1	CASSGAGGSGNTEAFF	TGCGCCAGCAGTGGGGCAGGGGGCTCCGGGAACACTGAAGCTTTCTTT
few	TRBD1	TRBJ1-5	TRBV5-1	CASSLRTGGNQPQHF	TGCGCCAGCAGCCTTCGGACAGGGGGCAATCAGCCCCAGCATTTT
few	TRBD1	TRBJ1-1	TRBV15	CATSRVSGTGGTEAFF	TGTGCCACCAGCAGAGTATCCGGGACAGGGGGCACTGAAGCTTTCTTT
-	TRBD1	TRBJ2-7	TRBV5-6	CASSFTGGEQYF	TGTGCCAGCAGCTTTACAGGGGGCGAGCAGTACTTC
-	-	TRBJ2-2	TRBV9	CASSVRVGPGTGELFF	TGTGCCAGCAGCGTCCGCGTGGGGCCGGGCACCGGGGAGCTGTTTTTT
-	TRBD2	TRBJ2-1	TRBV2	CASSSLAGGANEQFF	TGTGCCAGCAGTTCTCTAGCGGGCGGCGCCAATGAGCAGTTCTTC
-	-	TRBJ2-1	TRBV30	CAWSDLSSYNEQFF	TGTGCCTGGAGTGACTTAAGCTCCTACAATGAGCAGTTCTTC
-	TRBD1	TRBJ1-1	TRBV5-1	CASSPGQGLITEAFF	TGCGCCAGCAGCCCAGGACAGGGGCTCATCACTGAAGCTTTCTTT
-	TRBD1	TRBJ1-3	TRBV5-4	CASSEQGRNTIYF	TGTGCCAGCAGCGAACAGGGGAGGAACACCATATATTTT
-	-	TRBJ1-2	TRBV5-1	CASSETVQGFGYTF	TGCGCCAGCAGCGAAACAGTCCAGGGTTTCGGCTACACCTTC
-	-	TRBJ2-2	TRBV11-3	CASSLRGGKAGELFF	TGTGCCAGCAGCTTAAGAGGAGGGAAAGCCGGGGAGCTGTTTTTT
-	TRBD1	TRBJ2-2	TRBV19	CASSSTGTGLGGELFF	TGTGCCAGTAGTTCAACCGGGACAGGGCTGGGTGGGGAGCTGTTTTTT
-	-	TRBJ1-2	TRBV19	CASSWTPDGYGYTF	TGTGCCAGTAGTTGGACACCGGACGGCTATGGCTACACCTTC
few	TRBD2	TRBJ2-3	TRBV6-4	CASSDSTSGGGTDTQYF	TGTGCCAGCAGTGACTCAACTAGCGGGGGGGGGACAGATACGCAGTATTTT
-	TRBD1	TRBJ1-2	TRBV6-1	CASSERQGADGYTF	TGTGCCAGCAGTGAGAGACAGGGGGCGGATGGCTACACCTTC
-	-	TRBJ1-3	TRBV10-3	CAISVEQGYSGNTIYF	TGTGCCATCAGTGTTGAACAGGGTTACTCTGGAAACACCATATATTTT
-	-	TRBJ1-3	TRBV18	CASSQSQGKAGNTIYF	TGTGCCAGCTCACAGTCACAGGGAAAAGCCGGAAACACCATATATTTT
-	-	TRBJ1-5	TRBV28	CASRSSLGQPQHF	TGTGCCAGCCGATCGTCCTTGGGCCAGCCCCAGCATTTT
-	-	TRBJ1-1	TRBV6-5	CASTGVGTEAFF	TGTGCCAGCACCGGGGTGGGAACTGAAGCTTTCTTT
-	TRBD2	TRBJ2-7	TRBV28	CASSTQAGAYEQYF	TGTGCCAGCAGTACACAGGCGGGGGCCTACGAGCAGTACTTC
-	TRBD1	TRBJ1-1	TRBV5-1	CASSPDRDTEAFF	TGCGCCAGCAGCCCGGACAGGGACACTGAAGCTTTCTTT
-	TRBD1	TRBJ2-3	TRBV9	CASSAGQGAVDTQYF	TGTGCCAGCAGCGCCGGACAGGGGGCGGTGGATACGCAGTATTTT
few	-	TRBJ2-1	TRBV4-2	CASSQATGSSYNEQFF	TGTGCCAGCAGCCAAGCCACTGGGAGCTCCTACAATGAGCAGTTCTTC
-	-	TRBJ1-1	TRBV5-1	CASSLGSGMNTEAFF	TGCGCCAGCAGCTTGGGGTCGGGGATGAACACTGAAGCTTTCTTT
few	-	TRBJ1-5	TRBV28	CASSYPTGLKPQHF	TGTGCCAGCAGTTACCCCACAGGGTTGAAGCCCCAGCATTTT
-	TRBD2	TRBJ2-7	TRBV7-8	CASSPRRPTTSGSSYEQYF	TGTGCCAGCAGCCCGAGGCGGCCGACCACTAGCGGGAGCTCCTACGAGCAGTACTTC
once	TRBD1	TRBJ1-5	TRBV7-2	CASSPRRDRGQNQPQHF	TGTGCCAGCAGCCCCCGGCGAGACAGGGGACAAAATCAGCCCCAGCATTTT
-	-	TRBJ2-2	TRBV4-3	CASSQAGGRDAGELFF	TGCGCCAGCAGCCAAGCGGGGGGCAGGGATGCCGGGGAGCTGTTTTTT
-	TRBD1	TRBJ1-4	TRBV18	CASSPVSTGVDNEKLFF	TGTGCCAGCTCACCAGTATCGACAGGGGTGGATAATGAAAAACTGTTTTTT
few	-	TRBJ2-2	TRBV6-5	CASSYSGTITTGELFF	TGTGCCAGCAGTTACTCCGGGACAATTACGACCGGGGAGCTGTTTTTT
few	-	TRBJ1-1	TRBV19	CASSIAAGLNTEAFF	TGTGCCAGTAGTATAGCGGCAGGGCTGAACACTGAAGCTTTCTTT